Shown below are 15 T cell receptor beta chains from a single sample sequenced in a study of spatial heterogeneity in lung cancer. These receptors' antigens are unknown. Each CDR3 protein is one row after TCRdb ran MiXCR on the 5' RACE reads. The sample holds 9,000 to 13,000 distinct CDR3 sequences, 10% to 15% seen once. Noted time point: sample taken at primary tumor resection. Study-wide findings and caveats: Expanded intratumoral alpha and beta TCR counts tracked tumor mutation counts.

The sample in question was lung tumor tissue, obtained at surgery. The receptors stem from a male donor with early-stage non-small cell lung cancer.

For this clonotype: The library was prepared for alpha chains; this beta chain is a stray read, so its frequency means little. The chain has TRBV3-1 and TRBJ1-1; no definite D call. Trimming left V 4 bases short and J 2 bases short, with 8 bases between. The CDR3 runs to 13 residues. CDR1 and CDR2 from the germline V gene are LGHDT and YNNKEL (reference sequence). The CDR3 DNA reads as TGTGCCAGCAGCCTCCAGAGAAACACTGAAGCTTTCTTT. Its protein product is CASSLQRNTEAFF.

This clonotype was seen a handful of times. For a library built for alpha chains, this beta chain is a stray read; little rests on its size. The chain combines TRBV19 with TRBJ2-1; D is unresolved. CDR1 is LNHDA and CDR2 is SQIVND in the germline V gene (reference sequence). The CDR3 sequence is 13 residues long. Trimming took 10 bases from V and 5 from J, leaving 15 bases between them. The CDR3 DNA reads TGTGCCACCTCGTCGATAGCCCACAATGAGCAGTTCTTC. It is translated as CATSSIAHNEQFF.

This clonotype was seen at least ten times. Little can be read into the size of this beta chain, an off-target read in a library designed for alpha chains. This chain links TRBV6-4 with TRBJ2-2; 8 positions match TRBD2. Germline CDR1 MRHNA, CDR2 SNTAGT. The CDR3 length is 14 residues. Unmatched junction bases numbered 5, after V lost 6 bases and J lost 5 bases. DNA for the CDR3: TGTGCCAGCAGGCGGGGGGCGTTGACCGGGGAGCTGTTTTTT. It translates to CASRRGALTGELFF.

As for this clonotype: This beta chain represents an off-target read in a library built for alpha chains; its size is of limited meaning. The rearrangement links TRBV5-1 to TRBJ2-5; the match to TRBD1 covers 8 bases. V shed 3 bases, J shed 5 bases, and the junction held 3 bases outside the gene matches. The CDR3 length is 13 residues. The germline V gene has CDR1 SGHRS and CDR2 YFSETQ. The CDR3 DNA is TGCGCCAGCAGCTCTACAGGGGGGGAGACCCAGTACTTC. Its protein is CASSSTGGETQYF.

This clonotype appeared a few times. As an off-target read in a library built for alpha chains, this beta chain has a frequency of little significance. The J gene is TRBJ2-5, the V gene TRBV5-1, with 8 bases fitting TRBD2. The germline gives CDR1 SGHRS, CDR2 YFSETQ. Losses at the gene ends were 3 bases for V and 6 bases for J; bases not matched to a gene: 19. CDR3 size: 18 residues. Here the CDR3 reads CASSSAASAGARLQTQYF. The CDR3 region has the DNA TGCGCCAGCAGCTCTGCCGCCTCAGCGGGAGCACGGTTGCAGACCCAGTACTTC.

In its sample, this clonotype was seen many times. This beta chain appears as a stray read in a library generated for alpha chains; its size is not informative. V is TRBV20-1 and J is TRBJ2-7, with 10 bases fitting TRBD1. Germline CDR1 and CDR2: DFQATT and SNEGSKA (reference sequence). V lost 1 base to trimming and J lost 3 bases; unmatched junction nucleotides: 12. The CDR3 runs to 17 residues. CDR3 nucleotides: TGCAGTGCTAGAGGCCCCGGGACAGGGGTCAGGAACTACGAGCAGTACTTC. Translation: CSARGPGTGVRNYEQYF.

This clonotype is medium-sized. A library prepared for alpha chains yielded this beta chain as an off-target read; its size is of little meaning. The chain employs TRBV7-6 and TRBJ2-2; D remains ambiguous. Trimming removed 8 bases at V and 3 bases at J, with 13 bases between. The CDR3 covers 14 residues. Looked up from germline, CDR1 is SGHVS and CDR2 is FNYEAQ. The chain's CDR3 is CASRRTTDTGELFF. CDR3 sequence (DNA): TGTGCCAGCCGCCGGACGACGGACACCGGGGAGCTGTTTTTT.

This clonotype is labeled as medium-sized. This beta chain was picked up by a library intended for alpha chains and is off target, so its count carries little meaning. The rearrangement links TRBV20-1 to TRBJ2-1; D unclear. Germline CDR1 DFQATT, CDR2 SNEGSKA (reference sequence). The CDR3 spans 13 residues. V dropped 6 bases and J dropped 2 bases, with 11 bases sitting between them. The CDR3 here is CSAPKGPYNEQFF. CDR3 DNA: TGCAGTGCCCCTAAGGGCCCCTACAATGAGCAGTTCTTC.

At least ten counts were recorded for this clonotype. A library prepared for alpha chains yielded this beta chain as an off-target read; its size is of little meaning. J is TRBJ1-1 and V is TRBV20-1; no reliable D call. Germline CDR1 is DFQATT and CDR2 is SNEGSKA (reference sequence). V dropped 6 bases and J dropped 1 base, with 15 bases sitting between them. The CDR3 totals 14 residues. CDR3 in DNA: TGCAGTGCAAGGTTACAGCTGACGAACACTGAAGCTTTCTTT. Translated, it gives CSARLQLTNTEAFF.

This clonotype was detected many times. This beta chain came through as a stray read in a library set up for alpha chains, and its size says little. This chain links TRBV29-1 with TRBJ2-1, with 7 positions matching TRBD2. The J segment lost 4 bases and the V segment lost 6 bases, leaving 18 bases of the junction unmatched. The CDR3 sequence is 17 residues long. CDR1 SQVTM and CDR2 ANQGSEA come from the germline V gene. The CDR3 loop is CSVRLADNILSYNEQFF. The DNA for the CDR3 is TGCAGCGTCCGCCTAGCGGATAACATCCTATCTTACAATGAGCAGTTCTTC.

This clonotype appeared many times. A library made for alpha chains picked up this beta chain off target, so its size means little. V is TRBV18 and J is TRBJ2-3; TRBD1 matches 8 bases. CDR1 and CDR2 from the germline V gene are KGHSH and LQKENI. There are 13 residues in the CDR3. Trimming at V came to 7 bases and at J to 5 bases, leaving 5 bases not matched to a gene. CDR3 nucleotides: TGTGCCAGCTGGACAGGGCTGGAAGATACGCAGTATTTT. Its protein product is CASWTGLEDTQYF.

This clonotype was seen ten or more times. This beta chain is a stray sequence in a library constructed for alpha chains; its clone size is not meaningful. The rearrangement joins TRBV18 to TRBJ1-1, with D possibly being TRBD1 (5 bases). V lost 2 bases and J lost 3, with 10 bases in between. The CDR3 consists of 14 residues. Per germline, CDR1 KGHSH and CDR2 LQKENI. The CDR3 reads CASSPSPGDTEAFF. CDR3 nucleotides: TGTGCCAGCTCACCAAGTCCGGGGGACACTGAAGCTTTCTTT.

By frequency in the sample, this clonotype is medium-sized (0.01 to 0.1%). A library made for alpha chains picked up this beta chain off target, so its size means little. V usage is TRBV20-1 and J usage is TRBJ2-7, with 9 bases identical to TRBD2. The CDR3 sequence is 12 residues long. Germline CDR1 is DFQATT and CDR2 is SNEGSKA (reference sequence). J gave up 4 bases and V 3 bases, and 1 base lay outside the gene matches. The CDR3 bases are TGCAGTGCTAGGCGGGAGGGGTACGAGCAGTACTTC. It is translated as CSARREGYEQYF.

Details on this clonotype: Because the library targeted alpha chains, this beta chain is an off-target read whose size means little. The V gene is TRBV28, the J gene TRBJ1-2; tentatively, D is TRBD1 (6 bases). Per germline, CDR1 MDHEN and CDR2 SYDVKM. Trimming left V 3 bases short and J 3 bases short, with 14 bases between. This CDR3 contains 15 residues. This chain's CDR3 is CASSFRSRGDYGYTF. The CDR3 region has the DNA TGTGCCAGCAGTTTCCGTTCCAGGGGCGACTATGGCTACACCTTC.

At least ten counts were recorded for this clonotype. This beta chain is an off-target read within a library intended for alpha chains, so its frequency means little. The chain links TRBV7-3 to TRBJ2-1; 15 bases match TRBD2. Germline V CDR1 and CDR2: SGHTA, FQGTGA. The trim removed 4 bases at V and 10 bases at J, leaving 5 bases unmatched. The CDR3 has 15 amino acids. The CDR3 region is CASSSGLAGGDEQFF. CDR3 DNA: TGTGCCAGCAGCTCGGGACTAGCGGGAGGAGACGAGCAGTTCTTC.